Included here is one T cell receptor beta chain sequence, with context. The antigen is undetermined. CD45RO-negative CD8 cells positively selected for CCR7 made up the naive population, which excluded terminally differentiated effector memory CD45RA+ cells. Assay: immunoSEQ multiplex PCR; the TCRdb copy retains only in-frame clones and omits some. The sample lists around 2.1 million clones; just over 90% were seen once. This record comes from a study of shared clonotypes between healthy human individuals. Study summary: The cohort had two women and a few men, ages 18 to 49. Study-wide results and limits: What naive subsets generally showed was a larger estimated richness than memory subsets showed.

This TCR derives from a man aged 18 to 30 in good health. Some clones in this sample may be carry-over from other donors' samples. The specimen was naive CD8+ T cells from PBMCs.

CDR3 nucleotide sequence: TGTGCCAGCAGCGCCGCCACTGAGCGCCAAGAGACCCAGTACTTC. Amino acid sequence: CASSAATERQETQYF. The J gene is TRBJ2-5, the V gene TRBV9; D is uncertain. The V end lost 3 bases, the J end lost 1 base, and 13 bases lay between the germline ends. Germline V gives CDR1 SGDLS, CDR2 YYNGEE. The CDR3 sequence is 15 residues long.